This TCR beta chain emerged from a study of blood T cell repertoires in COVID-19. The data were produced by immunoSEQ multiplex PCR, yet TCRdb's version contains in-frame clones alone and is incomplete. The sample comprises 23,000 or so clones, 89% of which are singletons, and approximately 31% rests with the top ten. The V and J ends lost 5 bases and 7 bases, in that order; junction bases with no gene match: 13. Germline CDR1 reads SEHNR; CDR2 reads FQNEAQ (reference sequence). The CDR3 covers 16 residues. This TCR was recovered from a woman aged 70-85 years with active COVID-19. The rearrangement joins TRBV7-9 to TRBJ2-4, with 8 bases lining up with TRBD1. The sample taken for sequencing was peripheral blood. The CDR3 DNA reads as TGTGCCAGCAGCAGCCCATCAGGGGGCGATAGCAACATTCAGTACTTC. Its protein is CASSSPSGGDSNIQYF.